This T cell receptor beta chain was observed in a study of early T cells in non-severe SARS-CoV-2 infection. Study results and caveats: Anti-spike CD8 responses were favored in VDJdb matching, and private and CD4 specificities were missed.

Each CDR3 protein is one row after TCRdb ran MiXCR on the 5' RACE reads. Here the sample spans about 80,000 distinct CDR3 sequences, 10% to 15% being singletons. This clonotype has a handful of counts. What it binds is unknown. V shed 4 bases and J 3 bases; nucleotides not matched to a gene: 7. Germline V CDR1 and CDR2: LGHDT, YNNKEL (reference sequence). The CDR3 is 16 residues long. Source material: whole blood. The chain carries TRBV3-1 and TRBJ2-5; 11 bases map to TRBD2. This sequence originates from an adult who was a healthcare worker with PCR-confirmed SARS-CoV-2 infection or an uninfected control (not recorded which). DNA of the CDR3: TGTGCCAGCAGCCGCGTCGGGACTAGCGGAGAAGAGACCCAGTACTTC. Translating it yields CASSRVGTSGEETQYF.